These 7 T cell receptor beta chains originate from one sample sequenced in a study of response to subunit inactivated influenza vaccine. TCRdb used MiXCR to reprocess the RT-PCR reads, holding one entry per CDR3 protein. Of some 180,000 distinct CDR3 sequences detected, 7.5% to 10% appear once; the ten largest clones hold roughly 11%. The sample here was non-naive T cells sorted from PBMCs, taken on the day of vaccination. These receptors were taken from a man between 45 and 60 years old who received an inactivated influenza vaccine.

This clonotype showed up just a few times. This chain joins TRBV20-1 and TRBJ2-2; D remains unclear. V dropped 4 bases and J dropped 3 bases, with 9 bases sitting between them. Germline V lookup: CDR1 DFQATT, CDR2 SNEGSKA (reference sequence). CDR3 length equals 13 residues. The CDR3 loop is CSAIHLDTGELFF. CDR3 in DNA: TGCAGTGCTATCCACCTGGACACCGGGGAGCTGTTTTTT.

J is TRBJ2-4 and V is TRBV10-3, with a tentative D call TRBD1 (6 bases). The germline V and J ends were trimmed by 5 bases and 5 bases, with 13 bases remaining between them. The CDR3 has 14 residues. CDR1 is ENHRY, CDR2 SYGVKD, per germline. In nucleotides, the CDR3 is TGTGCCATCAGTTCCATGGACAGACAAAACATTCAGTACTTC. Protein: CAISSMDRQNIQYF.

This clonotype showed up just a few times. CDR3 DNA sequence: TGTGCCAGCAGCAACCAACAGGGAAGAGGCACCTACGAGCAGTACTTC. Encoded protein: CASSNQQGRGTYEQYF. The genes are TRBV11-2 and TRBJ2-7; possible D gene TRBD1, 6 bases. This CDR3 is 16 amino acids long. The V gene lost 5 bases and the J gene lost 2 bases, with 19 bases spanning the gap. The germline V gene has CDR1 SGHAT and CDR2 FQNNGV.

This clonotype has a count of ten or more. The chain uses TRBV20-1 and TRBJ2-7; no reliable D call. The V gene lost 0 bases and the J gene lost 2 bases, with 5 bases spanning the gap. This CDR3 spans 12 amino acids. The V gene's germline CDR1 is DFQATT and CDR2 SNEGSKA (reference sequence). CDR3 loop: CSAREGPYEQYF. The DNA of the CDR3 is TGCAGTGCTAGAGAGGGCCCCTACGAGCAGTACTTC.

The V call is TRBV3-1, the J call TRBJ2-7; D call uncertain. Trimming stripped 1 base from V and 6 bases from J, with 7 bases between. CDR3 length equals 12 residues. Germline CDR1 and CDR2: LGHDT and YNNKEL (reference sequence). The CDR3, as DNA: TGTGCCAGCAGCCAAGTGGTATCCGAGCAGTACTTC. Amino acid sequence: CASSQVVSEQYF.

This clonotype has a handful of counts. The chain joins TRBV20-1 to TRBJ1-1; D is uncertain. The CDR3 is 13 amino acids. CDR1 and CDR2 from the germline V gene are DFQATT and SNEGSKA (reference sequence). V shed 2 bases and J shed 4 bases, with 11 bases lying between them. The CDR3 DNA sequence: TGCAGTGCTAGAAAGAAGGGTATCACTGAAGCTTTCTTT. The encoded protein is CSARKKGITEAFF.

The chain recombines TRBV7-6 with TRBJ2-3; no firm D call. CDR1 is SGHVS and CDR2 is FNYEAQ in the germline V gene. The V gene lost 3 bases and the J gene lost 6 bases, with 13 bases spanning the gap. This CDR3 is built from 14 residues. In nucleotides, the CDR3 is TGTGCCAGCAGCTTTCGAGGCCCACCCGATACGCAGTATTTT. Its protein is CASSFRGPPDTQYF.